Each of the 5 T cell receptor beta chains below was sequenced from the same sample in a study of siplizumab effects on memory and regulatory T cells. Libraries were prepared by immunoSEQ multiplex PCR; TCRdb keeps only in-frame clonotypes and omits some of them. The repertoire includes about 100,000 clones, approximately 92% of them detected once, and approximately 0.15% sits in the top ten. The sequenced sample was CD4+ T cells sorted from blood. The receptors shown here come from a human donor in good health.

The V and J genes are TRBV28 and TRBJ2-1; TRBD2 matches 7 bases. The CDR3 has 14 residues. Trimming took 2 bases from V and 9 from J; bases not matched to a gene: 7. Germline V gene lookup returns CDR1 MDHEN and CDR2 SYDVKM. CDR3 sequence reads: CASSLAGVVGEQFF. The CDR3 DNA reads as TGTGCCAGCAGTTTAGCGGGGGTTGTAGGTGAGCAGTTCTTC.

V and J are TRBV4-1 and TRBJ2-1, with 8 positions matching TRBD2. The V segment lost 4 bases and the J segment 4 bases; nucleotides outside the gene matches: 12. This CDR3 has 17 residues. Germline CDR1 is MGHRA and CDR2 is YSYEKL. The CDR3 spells CASSLPRGSGEYNEQFF. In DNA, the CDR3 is TGCGCCAGCAGCCTCCCGCGGGGTAGCGGGGAGTACAATGAGCAGTTCTTC.

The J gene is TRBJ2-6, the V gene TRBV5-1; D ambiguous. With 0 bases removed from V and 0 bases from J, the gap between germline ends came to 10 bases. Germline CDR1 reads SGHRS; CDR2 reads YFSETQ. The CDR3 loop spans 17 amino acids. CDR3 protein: CASSLGTVPSGANVLTF. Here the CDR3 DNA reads TGCGCCAGCAGCTTGGGGACGGTCCCCTCTGGGGCCAACGTCCTGACTTTC.

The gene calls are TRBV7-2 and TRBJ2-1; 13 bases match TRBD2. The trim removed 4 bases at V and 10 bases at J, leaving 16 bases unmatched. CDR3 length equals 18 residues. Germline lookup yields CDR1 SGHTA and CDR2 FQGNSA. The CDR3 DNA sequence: TGTGCCAGCAGCTCGGGAGGGGCTCCGGGACTAGCGGGGAGAGAGCAGTTCTTC. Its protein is CASSSGGAPGLAGREQFF.

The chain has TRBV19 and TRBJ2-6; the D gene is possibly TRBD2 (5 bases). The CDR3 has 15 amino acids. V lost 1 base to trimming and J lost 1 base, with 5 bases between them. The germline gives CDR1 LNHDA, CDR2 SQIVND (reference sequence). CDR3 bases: TGTGCCAGTAGTATAGGGAGGTCTGGGGCCAACGTCCTGACTTTC. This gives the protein CASSIGRSGANVLTF.